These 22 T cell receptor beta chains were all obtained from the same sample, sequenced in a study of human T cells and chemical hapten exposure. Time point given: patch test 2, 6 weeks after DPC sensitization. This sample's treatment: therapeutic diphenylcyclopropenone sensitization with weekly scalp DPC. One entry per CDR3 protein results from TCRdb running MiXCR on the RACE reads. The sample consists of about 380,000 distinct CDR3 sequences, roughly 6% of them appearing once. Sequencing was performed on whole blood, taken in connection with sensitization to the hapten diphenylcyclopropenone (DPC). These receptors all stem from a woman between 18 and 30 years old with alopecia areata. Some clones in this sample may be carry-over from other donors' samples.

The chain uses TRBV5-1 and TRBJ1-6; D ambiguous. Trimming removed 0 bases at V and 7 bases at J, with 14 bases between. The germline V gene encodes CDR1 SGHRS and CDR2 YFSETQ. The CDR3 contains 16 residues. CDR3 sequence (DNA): TGCGCCAGCAGCTTGGAATCCCCAGCCATCAATTCACCCCTCCACTTT. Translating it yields CASSLESPAINSPLHF.

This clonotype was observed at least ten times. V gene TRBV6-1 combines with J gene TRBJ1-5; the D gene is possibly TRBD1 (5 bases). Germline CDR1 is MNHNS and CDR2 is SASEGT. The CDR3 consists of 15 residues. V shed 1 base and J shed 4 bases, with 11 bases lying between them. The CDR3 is CASSEGLGRNQPQHF. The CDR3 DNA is TGTGCCAGCAGTGAAGGGTTGGGGCGTAATCAGCCCCAGCATTTT.

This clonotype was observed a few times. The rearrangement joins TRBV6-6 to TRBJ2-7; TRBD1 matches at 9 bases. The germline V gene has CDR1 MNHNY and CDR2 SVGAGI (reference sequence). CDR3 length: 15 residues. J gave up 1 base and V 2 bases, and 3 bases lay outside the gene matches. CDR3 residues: CASSYGQGSSYEQYF. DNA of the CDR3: TGTGCCAGCAGTTACGGACAGGGGAGTTCCTACGAGCAGTACTTC.

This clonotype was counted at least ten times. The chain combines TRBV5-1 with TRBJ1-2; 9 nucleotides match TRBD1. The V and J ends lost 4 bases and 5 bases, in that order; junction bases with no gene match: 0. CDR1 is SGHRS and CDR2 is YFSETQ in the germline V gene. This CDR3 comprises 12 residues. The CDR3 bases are TGCGCCAGCAGCGGGACAGGGTATGGCTACACCTTC. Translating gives CASSGTGYGYTF.

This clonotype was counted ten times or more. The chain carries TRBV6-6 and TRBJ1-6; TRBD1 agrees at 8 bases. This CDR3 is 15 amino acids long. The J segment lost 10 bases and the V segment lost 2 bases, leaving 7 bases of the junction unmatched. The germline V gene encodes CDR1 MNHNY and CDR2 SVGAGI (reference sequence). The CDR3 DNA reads TGTGCCAGCAGTTACAGCAGGGGGCCAGAATCACCCCTCCACTTT. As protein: CASSYSRGPESPLHF.

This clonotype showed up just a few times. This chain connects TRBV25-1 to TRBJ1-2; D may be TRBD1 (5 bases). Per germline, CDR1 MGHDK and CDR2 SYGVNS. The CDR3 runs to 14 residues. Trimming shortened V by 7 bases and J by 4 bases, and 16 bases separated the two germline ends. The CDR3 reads CASTSLGTFYGYTF. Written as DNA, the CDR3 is TGTGCCAGCACCTCGCTCGGGACCTTCTATGGCTACACCTTC.

CDR3: CASSPGPTTMDTDTQYF. For the CDR3, the DNA is TGTGCCAGCAGTCCGGGACCCACCACTATGGACACAGATACGCAGTATTTT. The chain combines TRBV11-3 with TRBJ2-3; D could derive from TRBD1 or TRBD2 (5 bases each). CDR1 SGHNT and CDR2 YENEEA come from the germline V gene. V lost 6 bases to trimming and J lost 2 bases, with 21 bases between them. The CDR3 contains 17 residues. Combining the CDR3 with reference TRBV11-3 and TRBJ2-3 gives the whole variable domain EAGVVQSPRYKIIEKKQPVAFWCNPISGHNTLYWYLQNLGQGPELLIRYENEEAVDDSQLPKDRFSAERLKGVDSTLKIQPAELGDSAVYLCASSPGPTTMDTDTQYFGPGTRLTVL.

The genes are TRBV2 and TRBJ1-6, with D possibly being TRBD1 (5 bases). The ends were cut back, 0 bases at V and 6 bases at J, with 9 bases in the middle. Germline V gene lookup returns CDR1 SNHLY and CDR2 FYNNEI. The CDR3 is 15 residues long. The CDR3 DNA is TGTGCCAGCAGTGAAGCGGGGACCGTTAATTCACCCCTCCACTTT. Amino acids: CASSEAGTVNSPLHF. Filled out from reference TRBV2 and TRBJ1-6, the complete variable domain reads EPEVTQTPSHQVTQMGQEVILRCVPISNHLYFYWYRQILGQKVEFLVSFYNNEISEKSEIFDDQFSVERPDGSNFTLKIRSTKLEDSAMYFCASSEAGTVNSPLHFGNGTRLTVT.

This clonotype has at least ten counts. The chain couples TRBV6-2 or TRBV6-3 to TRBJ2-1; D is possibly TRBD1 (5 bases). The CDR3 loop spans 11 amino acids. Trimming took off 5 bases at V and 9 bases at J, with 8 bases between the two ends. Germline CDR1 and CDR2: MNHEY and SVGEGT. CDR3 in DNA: TGTGCCAGCAGTGGGGCGATTGAGCAGTTCTTC. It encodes CASSGAIEQFF.

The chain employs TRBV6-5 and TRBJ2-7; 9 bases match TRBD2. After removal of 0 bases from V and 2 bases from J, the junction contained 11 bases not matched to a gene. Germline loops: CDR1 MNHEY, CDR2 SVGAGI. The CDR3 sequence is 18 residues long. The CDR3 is CASSYSIATSGWPYEQYF. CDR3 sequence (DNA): TGTGCCAGCAGTTACTCGATAGCAACTAGCGGGTGGCCCTACGAGCAGTACTTC.

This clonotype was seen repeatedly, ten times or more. DNA for the CDR3: TGCAGTGCTAGAGTTGCCGGGACAGATTACAATGAGCAGTTCTTC. This sequence encodes CSARVAGTDYNEQFF. This sequence joins TRBV20-1 and TRBJ2-1, with TRBD1 matching over 7 bases. This CDR3 is 15 amino acids long. Trimming at V came to 1 base and at J to 4 bases, leaving 7 bases not matched to a gene. Germline-derived CDR1 and CDR2 are DFQATT and SNEGSKA (reference sequence).

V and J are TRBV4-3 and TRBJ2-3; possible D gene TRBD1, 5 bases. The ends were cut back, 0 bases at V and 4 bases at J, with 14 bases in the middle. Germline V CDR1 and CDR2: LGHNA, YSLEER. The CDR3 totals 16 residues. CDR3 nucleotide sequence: TGCGCCAGCAGCCAAGATAGGGGTCAAAGGGCAGATACGCAGTATTTT. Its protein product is CASSQDRGQRADTQYF.

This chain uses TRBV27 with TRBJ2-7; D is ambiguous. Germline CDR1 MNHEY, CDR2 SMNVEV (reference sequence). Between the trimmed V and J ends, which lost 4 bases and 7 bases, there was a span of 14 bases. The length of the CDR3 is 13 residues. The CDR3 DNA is TGTGCCAGCAGTTCCCTTCTGGGCGGAGAGCAGTACTTC. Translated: CASSSLLGGEQYF.

The CDR3 DNA sequence: TGTGCCAGCAGTCGGGGGGACAGTACTAATGAAAAACTGTTTTTT. Translating it yields CASSRGDSTNEKLFF. This chain joins TRBV28 and TRBJ1-4; 7 bases align to TRBD1. This CDR3 is 15 amino acids long. Germline CDR1 MDHEN, CDR2 SYDVKM. Unmatched junction bases numbered 5, after V lost 5 bases and J lost 2 bases.

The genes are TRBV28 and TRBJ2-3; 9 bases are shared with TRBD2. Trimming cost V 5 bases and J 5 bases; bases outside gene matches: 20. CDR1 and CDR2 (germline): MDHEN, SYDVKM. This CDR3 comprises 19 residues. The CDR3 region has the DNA TGTGCCAGCAGTATCCTACTCCCCTGGGCTAGCGGGGAAGGAGATACGCAGTATTTT. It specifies CASSILLPWASGEGDTQYF.

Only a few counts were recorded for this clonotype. The CDR3 DNA is TGTGCCACCAGCAGAGATCCTCCGGGACAGGCGGACGAGCAGTACTTC. Its protein is CATSRDPPGQADEQYF. The rearrangement links TRBV15 to TRBJ2-7; TRBD1 matches at 8 bases. Trimming took 0 bases from V and 5 from J; bases not matched to a gene: 9. CDR3 length equals 16 residues. From germline, CDR1 is LNHNV and CDR2 YYDKDF (reference sequence).

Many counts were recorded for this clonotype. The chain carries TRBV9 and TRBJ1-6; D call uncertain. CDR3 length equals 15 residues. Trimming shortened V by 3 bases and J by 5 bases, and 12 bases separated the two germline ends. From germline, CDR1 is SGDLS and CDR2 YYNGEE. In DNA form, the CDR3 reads TGTGCCAGCAGCGGAGGATCGGCTAATAATTCACCCCTCCACTTT. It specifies CASSGGSANNSPLHF.

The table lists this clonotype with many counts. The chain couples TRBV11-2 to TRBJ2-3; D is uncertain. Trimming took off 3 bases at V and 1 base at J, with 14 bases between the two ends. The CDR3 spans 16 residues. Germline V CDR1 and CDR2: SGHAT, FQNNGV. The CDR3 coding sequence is TGTGCCAGCAGCTTTTTGCCTCTGCCGGGCACAGATACGCAGTATTTT. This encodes CASSFLPLPGTDTQYF.

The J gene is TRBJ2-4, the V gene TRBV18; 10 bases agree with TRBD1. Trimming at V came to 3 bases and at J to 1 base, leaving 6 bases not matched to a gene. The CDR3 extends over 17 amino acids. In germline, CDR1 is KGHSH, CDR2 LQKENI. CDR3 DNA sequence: TGTGCCAGCTCACCCCTGGGACAGGGGCAGGCCAAAAACATTCAGTACTTC. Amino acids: CASSPLGQGQAKNIQYF.

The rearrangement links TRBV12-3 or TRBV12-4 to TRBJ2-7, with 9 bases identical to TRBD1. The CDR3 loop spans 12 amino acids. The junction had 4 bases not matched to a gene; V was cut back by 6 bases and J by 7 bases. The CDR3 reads CASRQGAGEQYF. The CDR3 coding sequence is TGTGCCAGCAGACAGGGGGCGGGGGAGCAGTACTTC.

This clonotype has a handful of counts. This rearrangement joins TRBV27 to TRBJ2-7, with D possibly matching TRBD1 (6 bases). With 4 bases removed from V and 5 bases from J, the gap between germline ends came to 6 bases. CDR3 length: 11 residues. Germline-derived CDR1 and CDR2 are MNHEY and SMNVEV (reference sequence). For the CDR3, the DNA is TGTGCCAGCAGTTACAGGGACGAGCAGTACTTC. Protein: CASSYRDEQYF.

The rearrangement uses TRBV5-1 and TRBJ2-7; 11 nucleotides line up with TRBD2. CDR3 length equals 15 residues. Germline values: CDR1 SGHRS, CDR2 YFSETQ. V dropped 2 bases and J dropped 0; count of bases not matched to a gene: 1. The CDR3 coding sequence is TGCGCCAGCAGCTTACTAGCGGGGGTCTCCTACGAGCAGTACTTC. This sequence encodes CASSLLAGVSYEQYF.